Listed here are 14 T cell receptor beta chains from one sample, sequenced in a study of T-cell memory formation after mild COVID-19. Each CDR3 protein is one row after TCRdb ran MiXCR on the 5' RACE reads. The sample shows over 120,000 distinct CDR3 sequences, less than 20% of them seen only once. The specimen sequenced was PBMCs or a T cell subset sorted from them (not recorded which). These receptors were collected from an adult woman who had mild COVID-19 (a few samples of this study predate the infection). Cell type and time point are not known.

This rearrangement joins TRBV9 to TRBJ2-7, with 11 bases fitting TRBD2. The CDR3 has 14 amino acids. J gave up 6 bases and V 0 bases, and 2 bases lay outside the gene matches. Germline assignment: CDR1 SGDLS and CDR2 YYNGEE. The DNA of the CDR3 is TGTGCCAGCAGCGTAGCTGGACTAGCGGGCGAGCAGTACTTC. Its translation: CASSVAGLAGEQYF.

The chain employs TRBV7-2 and TRBJ2-3; 9 nucleotides match TRBD2. The J segment lost 2 bases and the V segment lost 3 bases, leaving 6 bases of the junction unmatched. CDR3 length: 16 amino acids. The germline gives CDR1 SGHTA, CDR2 FQGNSA. DNA for the CDR3: TGTGCCAGCAGCTTCGTAGCGGGGGTTACCACAGATACGCAGTATTTT. Its protein product is CASSFVAGVTTDTQYF.

V and J are TRBV29-1 and TRBJ1-1; D might be TRBD1 (5 bases). Germline-derived CDR1 and CDR2 are SQVTM and ANQGSEA. V lost 4 bases, J lost 10 bases, and 13 bases lay in between. This CDR3 comprises 11 residues. CDR3 DNA sequence: TGCAGCGTTGGAGGGACTGCTGGAGCTTTCTTT. Translated, it gives CSVGGTAGAFF.

This rearrangement joins TRBV7-2 to TRBJ2-7, with 7 bases matching TRBD2. Trimming took 0 bases from V and 5 from J; bases not matched to a gene: 7. Looked up from germline, CDR1 is SGHTA and CDR2 is FQGNSA. The CDR3 sequence is 15 residues long. The CDR3 region is CASSLAGGPPHEQYF. The CDR3 DNA reads TGTGCCAGCAGCTTAGCGGGAGGGCCCCCCCACGAGCAGTACTTC.

The rearrangement links TRBV7-2 to TRBJ1-1; maybe TRBD1 (6 bases). Trimming shortened V by 4 bases and J by 2 bases, and 17 bases separated the two germline ends. The CDR3 consists of 16 residues. Germline lookup yields CDR1 SGHTA and CDR2 FQGNSA. DNA for the CDR3: TGTGCCAGCAGCTCACGTGGAGGGGGTACTAACACTGAAGCTTTCTTT. Amino acid sequence: CASSSRGGGTNTEAFF.

This clonotype was observed a few times. The V call is TRBV5-1, the J call TRBJ2-1; 9 bases map to TRBD2. Germline V gives CDR1 SGHRS, CDR2 YFSETQ. This CDR3 spans 16 amino acids. V lost 5 bases, J lost 5 bases, and 11 bases stayed unmatched. The CDR3 loop is CASRAASGVTHNEQFF. As DNA, the CDR3 is TGCGCCAGCAGGGCAGCTAGCGGGGTTACACACAATGAGCAGTTCTTC.

This clonotype was seen a handful of times. J is TRBJ2-7 and V is TRBV10-3; D gene uncertain. The CDR3 runs 14 residues. Deletions cut 3 bases from V and 4 bases from J, with 13 bases between. Germline assignment: CDR1 ENHRY and CDR2 SYGVKD. CDR3 in DNA: TGTGCCATCAGTGATGGGGTTGAAGAGTACGAGCAGTACTTC. Translation gives CAISDGVEEYEQYF.

The DNA for the CDR3 is TGTGCCGGATCGACCGGGACAGGGGCCTATGGCTACACCTTC. Its protein is CAGSTGTGAYGYTF. V and J are TRBV6-1 and TRBJ1-2; TRBD1 matches 10 bases. The CDR3 totals 14 residues. Germline V gene lookup returns CDR1 MNHNS and CDR2 SASEGT. V gave up 11 bases and J gave up 4 bases; unmatched junction bases: 10.

The V call is TRBV12-3 or TRBV12-4, the J call TRBJ2-3; D remains unclear. Between the trimmed V and J ends, which lost 6 bases and 1 base, there was a span of 14 bases. CDR3 length equals 15 residues. The CDR3 coding sequence is TGTGCCAGCAGCGCGGTGGGCCGGGGCACAGATACGCAGTATTTT. It encodes CASSAVGRGTDTQYF.

The rearrangement links TRBV6-2 or TRBV6-3 to TRBJ2-1, with 11 positions matching TRBD2. This CDR3 has 14 amino acids. Germline assignment: CDR1 MNHEY and CDR2 SVGEGT. V shed 7 bases and J 6 bases; nucleotides not matched to a gene: 5. Here the CDR3 reads CASNLAGGLNEQFF. CDR3 DNA: TGTGCCAGCAACCTAGCGGGAGGCCTCAATGAGCAGTTCTTC.

In its sample, this clonotype was seen a few times. V usage is TRBV14 and J usage is TRBJ2-6, with D unclear. V lost 4 bases to trimming and J lost 0 bases, with 13 bases between them. This CDR3 is built from 17 residues. CDR1 is SGHDN, CDR2 FVKESK, per germline. The CDR3 DNA reads TGTGCCAGCAGCCTACCCAGAGGCGGCTCTGGGGCCAACGTCCTGACTTTC. Translating gives CASSLPRGGSGANVLTF.

This rearrangement joins TRBV7-9 to TRBJ1-5; tentatively, D is TRBD1 (6 bases). The CDR3 totals 16 residues. V gave up 6 bases and J gave up 2 bases, with 17 bases separating them. CDR1 is SEHNR, CDR2 FQNEAQ, per germline (reference sequence). This chain's CDR3 is CASSWGGAGGNQPQHF. CDR3 coding DNA: TGTGCCAGCAGTTGGGGGGGGGCAGGTGGCAATCAGCCCCAGCATTTT.

The chain has TRBV7-7 and TRBJ2-5; D is possibly TRBD1 (5 bases). The V end lost 5 bases, the J end lost 1 base, and 11 bases lay between the germline ends. CDR1 and CDR2 (germline): SSHAT, FNYEAQ (reference sequence). The CDR3 length is 14 residues. The DNA for the CDR3 is TGTGCCAGCAGCCCGGTGGGGCGCCAAGAGACCCAGTACTTC. This sequence encodes CASSPVGRQETQYF.

This clonotype was observed a few times. The rearrangement joins TRBV18 to TRBJ2-1, with D tentatively TRBD1 (5 bases). V was cut by 2 bases and J by 5 bases, with 13 bases left in between. CDR1 KGHSH and CDR2 LQKENI come from the germline V gene. CDR3 length equals 15 residues. CDR3 bases: TGTGCCAGCTCACCAAGGGGAAGGCCTGACAATGAGCAGTTCTTC. Its translation: CASSPRGRPDNEQFF. Based on the CDR3 plus reference TRBV18 and TRBJ2-1, the full variable domain is NAGVMQNPRHLVRRRGQEARLRCSPMKGHSHVYWYRQLPEEGLKFMVYLQKENIIDESGMPKERFSAEFPKEGPSILRIQQVVRGDSAAYFCASSPRGRPDNEQFFGPGTRLTVL.